A single sample gave rise to the 9 T cell receptor beta chains below, sequenced in a study of CD8 T cells in Susac syndrome. Reverse transcription of 0.5 to 1 ug RNA was performed with random hexamers. One entry per CDR3 protein results from TCRdb running MiXCR on the immunoSEQ multiplex PCR reads. The sample holds about 280,000 distinct CDR3 sequences, approximately 81% seen once. Sequencing was carried out using CD8+ T cells from PBMCs. The receptors derive from a human donor with multiple sclerosis.

This chain connects TRBV12-5 to TRBJ1-2, with D uncertain. The CDR3 sequence is 16 residues long. Germline loops: CDR1 LGHNT, CDR2 FRNRAP. Trimming stripped 6 bases from V and 2 bases from J, with 19 bases between. The CDR3 is CASGPTLNRENYGYTF. The CDR3 bases are TGTGCTAGTGGCCCCACCCTGAATAGGGAGAACTATGGCTACACCTTC.

This clonotype was seen once. The chain joins TRBV30 to TRBJ2-3, with D tentatively TRBD1 or TRBD2 (5 bases each). The germline V and J ends were trimmed by 4 bases and 4 bases, with 18 bases remaining between them. Per germline, CDR1 GTSNPN and CDR2 SVGIG (reference sequence). CDR3 size: 15 residues. This CDR3 reads CAWTPGDRGPDTQYF. The CDR3 region has the DNA TGTGCCTGGACCCCTGGGGACCGGGGACCAGATACGCAGTATTTT.

The CDR3 DNA sequence: TGTGCCAGCATACTTACTCTTAGCGGGACTAGCTCCTACAATGAGCAGTTCTTC. It encodes CASILTLSGTSSYNEQFF. The rearrangement links TRBV27 to TRBJ2-1; TRBD2 matches 8 bases. The CDR3 contains 18 residues. From germline, CDR1 is MNHEY and CDR2 SMNVEV (reference sequence). The V gene end was trimmed by 7 bases and the J gene end by 0 bases; junction bases not matched to a gene: 14.

This chain uses TRBV13 with TRBJ2-1; 12 nucleotides line up with TRBD2. CDR1 is PRHDT and CDR2 is FYEKMQ in the germline V gene (reference sequence). CDR3 size: 17 residues. V lost 5 bases to trimming and J lost 0 bases; unmatched junction nucleotides: 5. The CDR3 region has the DNA TGTGCCAGCAGCCCGAGGACTAGCGGGACCTCCTACAATGAGCAGTTCTTC. Encoded protein: CASSPRTSGTSYNEQFF.

V usage is TRBV15 and J usage is TRBJ2-7; D remains ambiguous. The CDR3 is 14 residues long. Germline CDR1 and CDR2: LNHNV and YYDKDF (reference sequence). Trimming took off 0 bases at V and 4 bases at J, with 10 bases between the two ends. The CDR3 coding sequence is TGTGCCACCAGCAGAGATATTAACAGTTACGAGCAGTACTTC. This encodes CATSRDINSYEQYF.

V is TRBV12-5 and J is TRBJ1-2; D uncertain. V lost 1 base and J 5 bases, leaving 8 bases between the germline ends. Per the germline V gene, CDR1 is LGHNT and CDR2 is FRNRAP. This CDR3 is 13 amino acids long. In nucleotides, the CDR3 is TGTGCTAGTGGTTTGGGGACCGTGTATGGCTACACCTTC. This sequence encodes CASGLGTVYGYTF.

This clonotype showed up just once. This chain uses TRBV29-1 with TRBJ2-7, with D possibly TRBD1 on 6 matching bases. CDR1 SQVTM and CDR2 ANQGSEA come from the germline V gene. The CDR3 is 11 amino acids. CDR3 loop: CSVTGLGEQYF. DNA of the CDR3: TGCAGTGTTACAGGGTTGGGCGAGCAGTACTTC.

The chain recombines TRBV10-3 with TRBJ2-7; 7 bases match TRBD1. The V and J ends lost 10 bases and 2 bases, in that order; junction bases with no gene match: 5. The CDR3 is 12 residues long. Germline CDR1 and CDR2: ENHRY and SYGVKD. The CDR3 region is CATGDSAYEQYF. Here the CDR3 DNA reads TGTGCCACTGGGGACAGCGCCTACGAGCAGTACTTC.

Notes on this clonotype: A read error may account for a junction end that differs from germline. The chain uses TRBV27 and TRBJ1-2, with TRBD1 as a possible D gene (6 bases). This CDR3 is built from 15 residues. Germline lookup yields CDR1 MNHEY and CDR2 SMNVEV (reference sequence). The CDR3 spells CTSSSSRGAAYDYTF. CDR3 DNA sequence: TGTACCAGCAGTTCCTCTCGGGGGGCGGCCTATGACTACACCTTC.